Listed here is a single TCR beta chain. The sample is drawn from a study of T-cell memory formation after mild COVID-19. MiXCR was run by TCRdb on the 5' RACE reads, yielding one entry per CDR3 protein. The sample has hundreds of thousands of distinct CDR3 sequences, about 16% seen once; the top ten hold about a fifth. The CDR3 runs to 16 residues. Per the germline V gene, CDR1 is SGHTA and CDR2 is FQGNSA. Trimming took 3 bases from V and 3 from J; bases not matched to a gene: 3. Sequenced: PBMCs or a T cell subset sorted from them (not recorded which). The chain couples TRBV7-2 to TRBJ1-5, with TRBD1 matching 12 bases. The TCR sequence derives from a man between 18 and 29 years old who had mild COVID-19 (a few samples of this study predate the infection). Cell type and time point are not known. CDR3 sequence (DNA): TGTGCCAGCAGCTTGGGGACAGGGGGCTTCAATCAGCCCCAGCATTTT. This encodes CASSLGTGGFNQPQHF.